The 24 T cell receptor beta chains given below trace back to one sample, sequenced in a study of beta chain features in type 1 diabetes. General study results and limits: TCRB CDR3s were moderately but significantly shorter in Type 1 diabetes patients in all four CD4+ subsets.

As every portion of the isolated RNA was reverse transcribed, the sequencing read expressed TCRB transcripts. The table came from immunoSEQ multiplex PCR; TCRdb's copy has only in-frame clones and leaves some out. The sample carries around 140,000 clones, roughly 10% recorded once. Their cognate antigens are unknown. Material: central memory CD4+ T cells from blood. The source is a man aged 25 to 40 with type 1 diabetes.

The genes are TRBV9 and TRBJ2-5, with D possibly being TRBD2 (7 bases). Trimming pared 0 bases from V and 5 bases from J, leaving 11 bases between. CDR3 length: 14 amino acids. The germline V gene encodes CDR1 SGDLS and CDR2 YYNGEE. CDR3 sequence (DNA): TGTGCCAGCAGCGTAGGCCGGGGGGCCGAGACCCAGTACTTC. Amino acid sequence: CASSVGRGAETQYF.

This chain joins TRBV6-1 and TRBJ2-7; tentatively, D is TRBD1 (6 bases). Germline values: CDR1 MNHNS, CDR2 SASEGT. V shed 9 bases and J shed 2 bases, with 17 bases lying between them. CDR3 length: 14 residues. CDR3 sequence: CASSRDIRAYEQYF. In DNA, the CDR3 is TGTGCCAGTTCCCGGGACATTCGGGCCTACGAGCAGTACTTC.

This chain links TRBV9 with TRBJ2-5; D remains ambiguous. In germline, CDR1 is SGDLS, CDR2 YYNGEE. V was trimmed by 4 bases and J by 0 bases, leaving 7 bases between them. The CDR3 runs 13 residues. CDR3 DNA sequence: TGTGCCAGCAGCTTCAACTACCAAGAGACCCAGTACTTC. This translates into CASSFNYQETQYF.

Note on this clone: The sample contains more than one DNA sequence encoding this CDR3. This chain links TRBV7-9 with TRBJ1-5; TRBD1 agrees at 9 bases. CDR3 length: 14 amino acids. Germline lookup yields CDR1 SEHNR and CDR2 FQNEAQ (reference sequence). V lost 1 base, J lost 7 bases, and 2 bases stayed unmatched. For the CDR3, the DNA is TGTGCCAGCAGCTTAGGACAGGGGGGGCAGCCCCAGCATTTT. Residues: CASSLGQGGQPQHF. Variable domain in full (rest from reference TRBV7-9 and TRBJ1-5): DTGVSQNPRHKITKRGQNVTFRCDPISEHNRLYWYRQTLGQGPEFLTYFQNEAQLEKSRLLSDRFSAERPKGSFSTLEIQRTEQGDSAMYLCASSLGQGGQPQHFGDGTRLSIL.

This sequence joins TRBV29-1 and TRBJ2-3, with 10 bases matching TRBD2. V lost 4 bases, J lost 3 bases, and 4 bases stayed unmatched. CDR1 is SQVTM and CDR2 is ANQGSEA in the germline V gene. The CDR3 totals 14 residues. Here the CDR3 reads CSVGAGGVTDTQYF. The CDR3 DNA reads TGCAGCGTTGGAGCGGGGGGGGTAACAGATACGCAGTATTTT.

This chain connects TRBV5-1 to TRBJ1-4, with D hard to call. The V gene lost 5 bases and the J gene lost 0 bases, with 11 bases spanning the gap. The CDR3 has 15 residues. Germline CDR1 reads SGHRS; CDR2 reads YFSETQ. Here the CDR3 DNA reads TGCGCCAGCAGTACCAACAGTGCAACTAATGAAAAACTGTTTTTT. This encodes CASSTNSATNEKLFF.

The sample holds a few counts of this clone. The DNA for the CDR3 is TGCGCCAGCAGCTTGGGGGGGGTTGGAAACTACGAGCAGTACTTC. Translated, it gives CASSLGGVGNYEQYF. This chain links TRBV5-1 with TRBJ2-7; weak D call: TRBD2 (6 bases). The CDR3 is 15 residues long. The V end was cut by 0 bases, the J end by 3 bases, with 13 bases between. CDR1 SGHRS and CDR2 YFSETQ come from the germline V gene.

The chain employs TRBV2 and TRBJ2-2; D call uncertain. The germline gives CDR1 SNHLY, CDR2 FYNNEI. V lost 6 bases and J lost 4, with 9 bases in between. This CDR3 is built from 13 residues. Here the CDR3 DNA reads TGTGCCAGCAGGGGTAGCCTCACCGGGGAGCTGTTTTTT. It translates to CASRGSLTGELFF.

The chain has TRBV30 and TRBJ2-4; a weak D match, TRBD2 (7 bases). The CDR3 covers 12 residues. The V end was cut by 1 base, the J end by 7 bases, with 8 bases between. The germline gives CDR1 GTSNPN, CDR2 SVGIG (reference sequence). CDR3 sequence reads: CAWSEGGNIQYF. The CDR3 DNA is TGTGCCTGGAGTGAGGGGGGGAACATTCAGTACTTC. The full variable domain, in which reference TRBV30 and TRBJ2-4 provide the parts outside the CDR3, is SQTIHQWPATLVQPVGSPLSLECTVEGTSNPNLYWYRQAAGRGLQLLFYSVGIGQISSEVPQNLSASRPQDRQFILSSKKLLLSDSGFYLCAWSEGGNIQYFGAGTRLSVL.

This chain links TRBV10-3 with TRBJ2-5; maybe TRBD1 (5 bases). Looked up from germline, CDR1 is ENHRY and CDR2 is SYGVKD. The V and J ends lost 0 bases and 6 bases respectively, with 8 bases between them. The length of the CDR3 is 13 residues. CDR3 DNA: TGTGCCATCAGTGAGTCACAGGAGAAGACCCAGTACTTC. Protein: CAISESQEKTQYF.

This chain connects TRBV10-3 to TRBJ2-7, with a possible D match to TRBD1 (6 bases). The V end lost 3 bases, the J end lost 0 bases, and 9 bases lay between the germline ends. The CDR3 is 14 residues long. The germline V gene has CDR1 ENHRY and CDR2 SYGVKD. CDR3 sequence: CAISDGTSSYEQYF. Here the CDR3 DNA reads TGTGCCATCAGTGACGGGACAAGCTCCTACGAGCAGTACTTC.

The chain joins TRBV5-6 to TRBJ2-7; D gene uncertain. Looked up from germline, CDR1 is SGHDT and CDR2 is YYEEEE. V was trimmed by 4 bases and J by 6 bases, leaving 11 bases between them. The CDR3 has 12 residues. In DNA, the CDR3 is TGTGCCAGCAGCCTGCGTCAGGCCGAGCAGTACTTC. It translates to CASSLRQAEQYF.

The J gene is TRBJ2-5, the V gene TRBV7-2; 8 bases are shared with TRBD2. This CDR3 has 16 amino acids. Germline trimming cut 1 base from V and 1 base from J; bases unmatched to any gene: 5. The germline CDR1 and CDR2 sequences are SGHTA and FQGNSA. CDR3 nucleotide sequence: TGTGCCAGCAGCTTAGTGGCGGGGGGAGGCCAAGAGACCCAGTACTTC. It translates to CASSLVAGGGQETQYF.

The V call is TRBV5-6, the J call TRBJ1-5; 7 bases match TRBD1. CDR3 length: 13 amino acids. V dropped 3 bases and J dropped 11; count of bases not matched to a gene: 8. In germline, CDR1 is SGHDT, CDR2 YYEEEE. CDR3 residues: CASSSGKGAAQHF. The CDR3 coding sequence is TGTGCCAGCAGCTCGGGAAAGGGGGCGGCCCAGCATTTT.

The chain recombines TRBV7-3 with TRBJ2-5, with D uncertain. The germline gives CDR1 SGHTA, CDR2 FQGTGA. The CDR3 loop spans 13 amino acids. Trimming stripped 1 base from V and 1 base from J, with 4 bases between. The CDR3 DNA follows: TGTGCCAGCAGCTTAATGGCCCAAGAGACCCAGTACTTC. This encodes CASSLMAQETQYF.

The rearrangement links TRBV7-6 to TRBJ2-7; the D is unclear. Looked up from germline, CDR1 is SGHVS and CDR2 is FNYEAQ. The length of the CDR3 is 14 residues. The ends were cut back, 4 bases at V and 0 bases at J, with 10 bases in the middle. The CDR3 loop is CASSSDTYSYEQYF. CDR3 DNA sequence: TGTGCCAGCAGCTCCGACACATACTCCTACGAGCAGTACTTC.

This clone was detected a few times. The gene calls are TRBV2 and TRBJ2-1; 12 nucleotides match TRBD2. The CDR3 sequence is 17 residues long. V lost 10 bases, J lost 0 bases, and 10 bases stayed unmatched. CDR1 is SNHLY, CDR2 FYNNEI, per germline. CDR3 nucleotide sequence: TGTGCCACCACCCTAGCGGGGGGGCTTCGCTCCTACAATGAGCAGTTCTTC. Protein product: CATTLAGGLRSYNEQFF.

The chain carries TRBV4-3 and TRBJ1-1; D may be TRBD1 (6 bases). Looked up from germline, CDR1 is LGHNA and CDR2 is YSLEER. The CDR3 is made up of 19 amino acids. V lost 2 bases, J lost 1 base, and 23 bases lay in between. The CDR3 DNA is TGCGCCAGCAGCCAATATCCTGTCGGGGGGGGCATCGGGAACACTGAAGCTTTCTTT. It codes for CASSQYPVGGGIGNTEAFF.

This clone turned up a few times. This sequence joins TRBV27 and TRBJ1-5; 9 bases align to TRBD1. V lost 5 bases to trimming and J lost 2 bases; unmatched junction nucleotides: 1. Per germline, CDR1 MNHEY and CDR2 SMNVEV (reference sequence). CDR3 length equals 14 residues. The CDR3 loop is CASSRDRGNQPQHF. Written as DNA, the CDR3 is TGTGCCAGCAGTCGGGACAGGGGCAATCAGCCCCAGCATTTT.

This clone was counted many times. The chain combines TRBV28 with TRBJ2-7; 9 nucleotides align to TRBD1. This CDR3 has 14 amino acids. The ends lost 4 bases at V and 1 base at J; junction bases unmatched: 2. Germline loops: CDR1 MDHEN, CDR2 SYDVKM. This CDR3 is CASSSGQGSYEQYF. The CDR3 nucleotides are TGTGCCAGCAGTTCGGGACAGGGTTCCTACGAGCAGTACTTC.

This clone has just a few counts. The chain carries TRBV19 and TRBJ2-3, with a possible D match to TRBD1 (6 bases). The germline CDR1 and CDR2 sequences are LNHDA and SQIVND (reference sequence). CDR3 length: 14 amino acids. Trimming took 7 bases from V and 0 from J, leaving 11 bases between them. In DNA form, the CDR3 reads TGTGCCAGTAAAGGGGGAACTAGCACAGATACGCAGTATTTT. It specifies CASKGGTSTDTQYF.

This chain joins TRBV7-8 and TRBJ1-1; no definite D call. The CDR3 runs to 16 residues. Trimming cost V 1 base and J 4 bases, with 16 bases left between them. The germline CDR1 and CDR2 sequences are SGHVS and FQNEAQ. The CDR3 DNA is TGTGCCAGCAGCTTAGTCCCGGAGGCGGTAGTCACTGAAGCTTTCTTT. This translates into CASSLVPEAVVTEAFF.

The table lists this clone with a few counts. The CDR3 reads CASSPRGSQDTQYF. In DNA form, the CDR3 reads TGTGCCAGTAGTCCGAGAGGAAGTCAAGATACGCAGTATTTT. The V call is TRBV19, the J call TRBJ2-3; no firm D call. The V end was cut by 5 bases, the J end by 5 bases, with 14 bases between. Germline CDR1 reads LNHDA; CDR2 reads SQIVND (reference sequence). There are 14 residues in the CDR3. The full variable domain, its missing parts supplied by reference TRBV19 and TRBJ2-3, is DGGITQSPKYLFRKEGQNVTLSCEQNLNHDAMYWYRQDPGQGLRLIYYSQIVNDFQKGDIAEGYSVSREKKESFPLTVTSAQKNPTAFYLCASSPRGSQDTQYFGPGTRLTVL.

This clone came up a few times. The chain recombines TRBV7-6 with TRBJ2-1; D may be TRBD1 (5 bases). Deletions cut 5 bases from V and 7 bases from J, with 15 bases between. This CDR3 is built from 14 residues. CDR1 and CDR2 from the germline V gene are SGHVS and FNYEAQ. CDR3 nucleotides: TGTGCCAGCAGCAAGACAGAGGTTGTTAATGAGCAGTTCTTC. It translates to CASSKTEVVNEQFF.